The 28 T cell receptor beta chains listed next were all sequenced from one sample in a study of CD8+CD57+ T cells in acquired aplastic anemia. Patients selected for sequencing had displayed CD8+CD57+ cell expansion by flow cytometry. The use of genomic DNA as template underpinned the TCR beta VDJ and CDR3 profiling. TCRdb re-derived calls from the reads in MiXCR, one entry per CDR3 protein. Of some 200,000 distinct CDR3 sequences listed, 40% to 60% are singletons. Source material: sorted CD4+, CD8+, or CD8+CD57+ T cells (not recorded which) from PBMCs. The receptors originated from a human donor with aplastic anemia.

This clonotype has at least ten counts. The rearrangement links TRBV6-6 to TRBJ2-7; D is possibly TRBD1 or TRBD2 (5 bases each). Germline loops: CDR1 MNHNY, CDR2 SVGAGI (reference sequence). The V end was cut by 8 bases, the J end by 4 bases, with 12 bases between. This CDR3 is built from 12 residues. CDR3 loop: CASSSREYEQYF. The CDR3 coding sequence is TGTGCCAGCTCCTCCAGGGAGTACGAGCAGTACTTC.

The chain employs TRBV9 and TRBJ1-2; D ambiguous. The CDR3 covers 20 residues. The germline gives CDR1 SGDLS, CDR2 YYNGEE. The V end lost 4 bases, the J end lost 5 bases, and 33 bases lay between the germline ends. The chain's CDR3 is CASSLFKNPSRRETQYGYTF. The CDR3, as DNA: TGTGCCAGCAGCTTATTCAAAAATCCCTCTCGACGAGAGACCCAGTATGGCTACACCTTC.

V gene TRBV7-9 combines with J gene TRBJ2-1; D ambiguous. Trimming shortened V by 5 bases and J by 8 bases, and 10 bases separated the two germline ends. Looked up from germline, CDR1 is SEHNR and CDR2 is FQNEAQ (reference sequence). The CDR3 is 12 residues long. This CDR3 reads CASSRKVHEQFF. For the CDR3, the DNA is TGTGCCAGCAGCCGTAAGGTCCATGAGCAGTTCTTC.

The chain couples TRBV10-3 to TRBJ2-6; unclear D gene. V shed 0 bases and J shed 4 bases, with 16 bases lying between them. The germline V gene has CDR1 ENHRY and CDR2 SYGVKD. The length of the CDR3 is 18 residues. CDR3 DNA sequence: TGTGCCATCAGTGAGTCCCCAGTGTTCCGAAGCGGGGCCAACGTCCTGACTTTC. It yields the protein CAISESPVFRSGANVLTF.

V is TRBV5-6 and J is TRBJ2-5; weak D call: TRBD1 (6 bases). CDR3 length: 13 amino acids. The germline CDR1 and CDR2 sequences are SGHDT and YYEEEE. Trimming pared 0 bases from V and 5 bases from J, leaving 8 bases between. In DNA, the CDR3 is TGTGCCAGCAGCTTGGTTGGACAGGAGACCCAGTACTTC. Residues: CASSLVGQETQYF.

This clonotype has ten or more counts. V gene TRBV19 combines with J gene TRBJ2-7, with D maybe TRBD1 (6 bases). Germline CDR1 is LNHDA and CDR2 is SQIVND (reference sequence). The V gene lost 5 bases and the J gene lost 1 base, with 12 bases spanning the gap. The CDR3 runs 14 residues. CDR3 bases: TGTGCCAGTAGTTCATGGACAGATTCCTACGAGCAGTACTTC. This gives the protein CASSSWTDSYEQYF.

The chain joins TRBV20-1 to TRBJ1-4; the D gene is possibly TRBD1 (6 bases). Deletions cut 6 bases from V and 5 bases from J, with 19 bases between. Per germline, CDR1 DFQATT and CDR2 SNEGSKA (reference sequence). This CDR3 spans 15 amino acids. The CDR3, as DNA: TGCAGTGCGCCAGCGGGGGGCGGAGAGAATGAAAAACTGTTTTTT. Translating it yields CSAPAGGGENEKLFF.

The chain is built from TRBV24-1 and TRBJ1-1; no firm D call. The germline V gene has CDR1 KGHDR and CDR2 SFDVKD. The germline V and J ends were trimmed by 8 bases and 5 bases, with 17 bases remaining between them. This CDR3 region has 14 residues. CDR3 sequence (DNA): TGTGCCACCAAGGGCCCCGGGCAGGATACTGAAGCTTTCTTT. Its translation is CATKGPGQDTEAFF.

In this sample, this clonotype turned up many times. The chain couples TRBV7-3 to TRBJ2-2; 15 bases map to TRBD2. V lost 4 bases, J lost 4 bases, and 7 bases stayed unmatched. CDR1 SGHTA and CDR2 FQGTGA come from the germline V gene. The CDR3 spans 18 residues. CDR3 in DNA: TGTGCCAGCAGCTACGGACTAGCGGGGGGGCCGGGCACCGGGGAGCTGTTTTTT. Amino acids: CASSYGLAGGPGTGELFF. Variable domain in full (rest from reference TRBV7-3 and TRBJ2-2): GAGVSQTPSNKVTEKGKYVELRCDPISGHTALYWYRQSLGQGPEFLIYFQGTGAADDSGLPNDRFFAVRPEGSVSTLKIQRTERGDSAVYLCASSYGLAGGPGTGELFFGEGSRLTVL.

The V gene is TRBV29-1, the J gene TRBJ2-7, with D possibly being TRBD2 (7 bases). Germline CDR1 and CDR2: SQVTM and ANQGSEA. The length of the CDR3 is 16 residues. The germline V and J ends were trimmed by 1 base and 6 bases, with 22 bases remaining between them. CDR3 sequence: CSVEVGLGGASREQYF. CDR3 in DNA: TGCAGCGTTGAAGTGGGGTTGGGGGGGGCTTCGCGCGAGCAGTACTTC.

On this clonotype: Given a much more abundant clone one base away, this may be a read error. This chain links TRBV19 with TRBJ2-7; no firm D call. Germline CDR1 is LNHDA and CDR2 is SQIVND (reference sequence). V was cut by 4 bases and J by 7 bases, with 20 bases left in between. The length of the CDR3 is 15 residues. The CDR3 reads CASSTITISYNEQYF. In DNA, the CDR3 is TGTGCCAGTAGTACTATCACGATCTCCTACAATGAGCAGTACTTC.

Of note for this clonotype: This clone may be a read error of a much larger clone one base away. The chain couples TRBV5-1 to TRBJ2-1, with 9 bases matching TRBD2. The V and J ends lost 1 base and 8 bases, in that order; junction bases with no gene match: 10. The CDR3 is 16 residues long. CDR1 and CDR2 from the germline V gene are SGHRS and YFSETQ. Written as DNA, the CDR3 is TGCGCCAGCAGCTTGTATTCCGGGACTAGCCACGATGAGCAGTTCTTC. This translates into CASSLYSGTSHDEQFF.

As regards this clonotype: This CDR3 is missing its conserved last phenylalanine or tryptophan, likely due to a read error. Because the CDR3's place on the DNA is in doubt, the DNA is left out and the CDR3 is given as listed by TCRdb. The chain couples TRBV20-1 to TRBJ1-6; the table's TRBD1 call for D was not verified on the DNA. The CDR3 spans 11 residues, counting both ends. The germline gives CDR1 DFQATT, CDR2 SNEGSKA (reference sequence). The CDR3 is CSARDGGGLMR.

This clonotype came up many times. The J gene is TRBJ2-7, the V gene TRBV7-9; D is perhaps TRBD1 (5 bases). With 4 bases removed from V and 12 bases from J, the gap between germline ends came to 19 bases. The CDR3 is 13 residues long. Germline CDR1 and CDR2: SEHNR and FQNEAQ (reference sequence). The CDR3 loop reads CASSSSEVVQAYF. DNA for the CDR3: TGTGCCAGCAGCTCCTCTGAAGTGGTACAGGCGTACTTC.

This clonotype was recorded at least ten times. This chain links TRBV20-1 with TRBJ2-2; D not certain. The germline CDR1 and CDR2 sequences are DFQATT and SNEGSKA (reference sequence). The CDR3 has 15 amino acids. The ends were cut back, 5 bases at V and 0 bases at J, with 13 bases in the middle. This CDR3 reads CSAPSGRPNTGELFF. DNA of the CDR3: TGCAGTGCTCCTTCCGGCCGACCGAACACCGGGGAGCTGTTTTTT.

This clonotype has ten or more counts. The chain uses TRBV19 and TRBJ2-7, with 7 bases aligning to TRBD1. V gave up 7 bases and J gave up 1 base; unmatched junction bases: 7. The germline V gene has CDR1 LNHDA and CDR2 SQIVND (reference sequence). There are 14 residues in the CDR3. CDR3 amino acids: CASTPTGSSYEQYF. In DNA form, the CDR3 reads TGTGCCAGTACCCCGACAGGGTCATCCTACGAGCAGTACTTC.

This clonotype occurred many times. V gene TRBV24-1 combines with J gene TRBJ2-5, with a tentative D call TRBD2 (6 bases). The germline V and J ends were trimmed by 8 bases and 3 bases, with 12 bases remaining between them. The CDR3 loop spans 13 amino acids. Germline lookup yields CDR1 KGHDR and CDR2 SFDVKD. CDR3 sequence reads: CATMSGGEETQYF. The DNA of the CDR3 is TGTGCCACCATGTCCGGAGGGGAAGAGACCCAGTACTTC.

This clonotype showed up just a few times. The chain combines TRBV2 with TRBJ1-1; D is unclear. CDR1 and CDR2 (germline): SNHLY, FYNNEI. The V gene lost 5 bases and the J gene lost 10 bases, with 17 bases spanning the gap. The CDR3 spans 13 residues. CDR3 nucleotides: TGTGCCAGCAGTCCCCAGGACCAACTCCGAGCTTTCTTT. This sequence encodes CASSPQDQLRAFF.

The J gene is TRBJ1-5, the V gene TRBV7-8; D ambiguous. V shed 4 bases and J shed 0 bases, with 7 bases lying between them. CDR3 length equals 14 residues. The germline V gene has CDR1 SGHVS and CDR2 FQNEAQ. The CDR3 DNA reads as TGTGCCAGCAGCTCAGAGTATAGCAATCAGCCCCAGCATTTT. It yields the protein CASSSEYSNQPQHF.

To note about this clonotype: A much larger clone lies one base from this, so it may be a read error. The V gene is TRBV6-5, the J gene TRBJ1-2; 7 bases line up with TRBD1. This CDR3 contains 13 residues. Germline assignment: CDR1 MNHEY and CDR2 SVGAGI. The CDR3 bases are TGTGCCAGCAGTGAGACAGGGACTTATGGCTGCACCTTC. The encoded protein is CASSETGTYGCTF.

This clonotype showed up just a few times. Possible read error: a much larger clone is one base away. The gene calls are TRBV7-2 and TRBJ1-3, with D unresolved. Germline CDR1 and CDR2: SGHTA and FQGNSA. The CDR3 has 17 amino acids. The CDR3: CASSLGMAPRRGNTMYF. For the CDR3, the DNA is TGTGCCAGCAGCTTAGGGATGGCACCCCGGCGCGGAAACACCATGTATTTT.

The chain joins TRBV7-9 to TRBJ1-1; no firm D call. Germline CDR1 and CDR2: SEHNR and FQNEAQ (reference sequence). V lost 1 base and J 1 base, leaving 10 bases between the germline ends. The CDR3 contains 15 residues. The CDR3, as DNA: TGTGCCAGCAGCTTAGATCGACAAAGGAACACTGAAGCTTTCTTT. This encodes CASSLDRQRNTEAFF.

The J gene is TRBJ1-3, the V gene TRBV9; 7 bases are a match to TRBD1. The germline gives CDR1 SGDLS, CDR2 YYNGEE. Trimming took 3 bases from V and 7 from J; bases not matched to a gene: 10. This CDR3 spans 15 amino acids. The CDR3 protein is CASSAQQGMRNTIYF. The CDR3 bases are TGTGCCAGCAGCGCCCAACAGGGGATGAGGAACACCATATATTTT.

This clonotype was detected ten times or more. V usage is TRBV19 and J usage is TRBJ1-5; D not certain. V lost 3 bases and J lost 7, with 19 bases in between. Germline CDR1 and CDR2: LNHDA and SQIVND (reference sequence). The CDR3 length is 16 residues. The CDR3: CASSMWSPRSGQPQHF. As DNA, the CDR3 is TGTGCCAGTAGTATGTGGTCCCCCCGAAGCGGGCAGCCCCAGCATTTT.

Only a few counts were recorded for this clonotype. This chain uses TRBV18 with TRBJ2-7, with a tentative D call TRBD1 (5 bases). This CDR3 has 15 amino acids. V gave up 1 base and J gave up 2 bases, with 12 bases separating them. Germline V gene data show CDR1 as KGHSH and CDR2 as LQKENI. The CDR3 region has the DNA TGTGCCAGCTCACCACAGACAGTACAAGCCTACGAGCAGTACTTC. Encoded protein: CASSPQTVQAYEQYF.

V usage is TRBV7-2 and J usage is TRBJ1-1, with 9 bases lining up with TRBD1. J gave up 6 bases and V 4 bases, and 12 bases lay outside the gene matches. The CDR3 runs to 16 residues. Looked up from germline, CDR1 is SGHTA and CDR2 is FQGNSA. In nucleotides, the CDR3 is TGTGCCAGCAGCTCCACAGGGGGCTCTTTCGGCTCTGAAGCTTTCTTT. Residues: CASSSTGGSFGSEAFF. Combining the CDR3 with reference TRBV7-2 and TRBJ1-1 gives the whole variable domain GAGVSQSPSNKVTEKGKDVELRCDPISGHTALYWYRQSLGQGLEFLIYFQGNSAPDKSGLPSDRFSAERTGGSVSTLTIQRTQQEDSAVYLCASSSTGGSFGSEAFFGQGTRLTVV.

This clonotype was recorded many times. The chain couples TRBV20-1 to TRBJ1-2, with 10 bases that match TRBD1. This CDR3 spans 16 amino acids. Germline CDR1 is DFQATT and CDR2 is SNEGSKA (reference sequence). Trimming removed 5 bases from V and 4 bases from J; junction bases left unmatched: 13. In DNA, the CDR3 is TGCAGTGCTCAAGTCGCGGACAGGGGGGATGGCTATGGCTACACCTTC. This encodes CSAQVADRGDGYGYTF.

The genes are TRBV11-2 and TRBJ1-2; the match to TRBD1 covers 9 bases. Per germline, CDR1 SGHAT and CDR2 FQNNGV. The CDR3 runs to 15 residues. V lost 0 bases, J lost 5 bases, and 4 bases stayed unmatched. CDR3 nucleotide sequence: TGTGCCAGCAGCTTAGAGGGACAGGGAGGGTATGGCTACACCTTC. Translation gives CASSLEGQGGYGYTF.